This paragraph covers one T cell receptor beta chain sequence. Germline V gene lookup returns CDR1 KGHSH and CDR2 LQKENI. The germline V and J ends were trimmed by 4 bases and 2 bases, with 9 bases remaining between them. The CDR3 contains 13 residues. In the source study's methods: Estimation of nucleated cell counts was performed using reference gene primer amplification. Repertoires were generated with immunoSEQ multiplex PCR, while TCRdb's copy carries only in-frame clones and drops some. V and J calls and clone size are those listed in that table; D and trimming were worked out from the DNA. This sample has a few hundred thousand clones, with around nine tenths found just once. The sample is drawn from a study of blood T cell repertoires in COVID-19. The overall study: Specimens from acute and convalescent COVID-19 originated in the United States, Italy and Spain. T cells, B-cell-depleted T cells, or PBMCs provided the cDNA or gDNA that served as material.

This TCR was recovered from a man aged 60 to 69 with acute or convalescent COVID-19. The sample consisted of peripheral blood. J is TRBJ2-7 and V is TRBV18; D is possibly TRBD1 (6 bases). The CDR3 DNA is TGTGCCAGCTCACACAGGGCAGCCTACGAGCAGTACTTC. It yields the protein CASSHRAAYEQYF.